Each of the 17 T cell receptor beta chains below was sequenced from the same sample in a study of blood T cell repertoires in COVID-19. Sequenced by immunoSEQ multiplex PCR; TCRdb stores in-frame clones only, minus some. The profile shows some 81,000 clones, around 90% of them singletons. The material sequenced was peripheral blood. The origin of the receptors is a woman in her 50s in a cohort sampled during active COVID-19.

The rearrangement joins TRBV7-3 to TRBJ2-2, with 8 bases that match TRBD2. The germline CDR1 and CDR2 sequences are SGHTA and FQGTGA. Trimming at V came to 0 bases and at J to 3 bases, leaving 3 bases not matched to a gene. The CDR3 covers 16 residues. CDR3 residues: CASSLTSLADTGELFF. The CDR3 DNA is TGTGCCAGCAGCTTAACTTCACTAGCGGACACCGGGGAGCTGTTTTTT.

The chain combines TRBV28 with TRBJ2-7, with D possibly TRBD1 on 5 matching bases. The CDR3 runs 15 residues. V shed 1 base and J shed 5 bases, with 15 bases lying between them. The germline V gene has CDR1 MDHEN and CDR2 SYDVKM. In nucleotides, the CDR3 is TGTGCCAGCAGTTTATCCGACAAGGGGCCCGACGAGCAGTACTTC. The encoded protein is CASSLSDKGPDEQYF.

This clone was detected once. The V call is TRBV10-2, the J call TRBJ1-1, with D perhaps TRBD1 (6 bases). The CDR3 length is 13 residues. The V gene lost 6 bases and the J gene lost 3 bases, with 11 bases spanning the gap. Germline V gene data show CDR1 as WSHSY and CDR2 as SAAADI. The CDR3 protein is CASRGAQYTEAFF. DNA of the CDR3: TGCGCCAGCAGGGGGGCCCAGTACACTGAAGCTTTCTTT.

The rearrangement uses TRBV19 and TRBJ1-1, with TRBD1 identical over 8 bases. V shed 5 bases and J 0 bases; nucleotides not matched to a gene: 5. CDR3 size: 15 residues. Germline V gene sequence: CDR1 LNHDA, CDR2 SQIVND (reference sequence). The CDR3 nucleotides read TGTGCCAGTAGTCCGCGACAGGGGTTGAACACTGAAGCTTTCTTT. It encodes CASSPRQGLNTEAFF.

This clone appeared a single time. This rearrangement joins TRBV21-1 to TRBJ1-2; the DNA was not compared with TRBD1, the D call given in the table. TRBV21-1 is a documented pseudogene. The CDR3 is 14 residues long. The CDR3 DNA reads TGTGCCAGCAGCAAAGGCAGGATGGGCTATGGCTACACCTTC. As protein: CASSKGRMGYGYTF.

The CDR3 sequence: CASRTSGISTDTQYF. The CDR3 region has the DNA TGCGCCAGCAGAACTAGCGGGATAAGCACAGATACGCAGTATTTT. V gene TRBV10-2 combines with J gene TRBJ2-3; 10 nucleotides match TRBD2. Germline V gene sequence: CDR1 WSHSY, CDR2 SAAADI. Trimming at V came to 6 bases and at J to 0 bases, leaving 3 bases not matched to a gene. The CDR3 consists of 15 residues.

The V call is TRBV18, the J call TRBJ2-1; 13 nucleotides agree with TRBD2. The CDR3 contains 18 residues. V gave up 2 bases and J gave up 3 bases; unmatched junction bases: 7. CDR1 and CDR2 (germline): KGHSH, LQKENI. This chain's CDR3 is CASSPALAGGPIYNEQFF. The CDR3 nucleotides read TGTGCCAGCTCACCAGCACTAGCGGGAGGGCCTATCTACAATGAGCAGTTCTTC.

The chain links TRBV28 to TRBJ1-2; 8 bases align to TRBD1. The CDR3 runs 14 residues. V shed 3 bases and J 4 bases; nucleotides not matched to a gene: 4. The germline V gene has CDR1 MDHEN and CDR2 SYDVKM. CDR3 coding DNA: TGTGCCAGCAGTTTGAACAGGGGGTTCTATGGCTACACCTTC. Amino acid sequence: CASSLNRGFYGYTF.

This clone was found a few times. This sequence joins TRBV7-9 and TRBJ2-1; D gene unclear. The V gene lost 4 bases and the J gene lost 8 bases, with 15 bases spanning the gap. Germline CDR1 SEHNR, CDR2 FQNEAQ (reference sequence). This CDR3 is built from 14 residues. The CDR3 spells CASSSSRLDHEQFF. The CDR3 DNA follows: TGTGCCAGCAGCTCCTCCCGTCTAGACCATGAGCAGTTCTTC.

This chain uses TRBV30 with TRBJ1-5; D not resolved. Trimming left V 0 bases short and J 0 bases short, with 6 bases between. In germline, CDR1 is GTSNPN, CDR2 SVGIG (reference sequence). The CDR3 is made up of 14 amino acids. Written as DNA, the CDR3 is TGTGCCTGGAGTGTAATAGCTAGCAATCAGCCCCAGCATTTT. Amino acids: CAWSVIASNQPQHF.

This clone was recorded once. This chain joins TRBV9 and TRBJ2-3, with D hard to call. Germline V gives CDR1 SGDLS, CDR2 YYNGEE. CDR3 length: 13 amino acids. Trimming cost V 4 bases and J 2 bases, with 8 bases left between them. In DNA, the CDR3 is TGTGCCAGCAGCCTATCGCTCACAGATACGCAGTATTTT. It encodes CASSLSLTDTQYF.

V usage is TRBV14 and J usage is TRBJ2-1; 7 bases agree with TRBD2. Germline V gives CDR1 SGHDN, CDR2 FVKESK. V shed 4 bases, J shed 8 bases, and the junction held 5 bases outside the gene matches. The CDR3 runs 13 residues. CDR3 sequence (DNA): TGTGCCAGCAGCCCCCGGGGAGGGGATGAGCAGTTCTTC. Translation: CASSPRGGDEQFF. Supplemented by reference TRBV14 and TRBJ2-1, the full variable domain reads EAGVTQFPSHSVIEKGQTVTLRCDPISGHDNLYWYRRVMGKEIKFLLHFVKESKQDESGMPNNRFLAERTGGTYSTLKVQPAELEDSGVYFCASSPRGGDEQFFGPGTRLTVL.

The chain links TRBV6-6 to TRBJ1-4; tentative D call: TRBD1 (5 bases). The germline gives CDR1 MNHNY, CDR2 SVGAGI (reference sequence). V lost 5 bases to trimming and J lost 4 bases, with 11 bases between them. This CDR3 has 14 amino acids. The CDR3 region is CASSGTGGNEKLFF. In DNA form, the CDR3 reads TGTGCCAGCAGTGGGACGGGGGGTAATGAAAAACTGTTTTTT.

This clone was seen only once. V is TRBV7-9 and J is TRBJ2-5; D is unclear. Trimming pared 1 base from V and 1 base from J, leaving 7 bases between. The CDR3 runs 14 residues. The V gene's germline CDR1 is SEHNR and CDR2 FQNEAQ (reference sequence). The CDR3 DNA reads TGTGCCAGCAGCTTAGTGGCAACCCAAGAGACCCAGTACTTC. It codes for CASSLVATQETQYF.

This rearrangement joins TRBV5-1 to TRBJ2-3; tentative D call: TRBD2 (5 bases). CDR3 length equals 15 residues. V gave up 3 bases and J gave up 1 base, with 12 bases separating them. Germline V gene sequence: CDR1 SGHRS, CDR2 YFSETQ. CDR3 in amino acids: CASSYERRGTDTQYF. For the CDR3, the DNA is TGCGCCAGCAGCTACGAACGGCGGGGCACAGATACGCAGTATTTT. Variable domain in full (rest from reference TRBV5-1 and TRBJ2-3): KAGVTQTPRYLIKTRGQQVTLSCSPISGHRSVSWYQQTPGQGLQFLFEYFSETQRNKGNFPGRFSGRQFSNSRSEMNVSTLELGDSALYLCASSYERRGTDTQYFGPGTRLTVL.

In this sample, this clone turned up once. V gene TRBV28 combines with J gene TRBJ2-2; TRBD2 matches at 7 bases. Germline CDR1 reads MDHEN; CDR2 reads SYDVKM. With 6 bases clipped from V and 5 bases from J, the junction kept 9 bases outside the gene matches. The CDR3 is 15 amino acids. The CDR3 sequence is CASSSPAAGTGELFF. CDR3 sequence (DNA): TGTGCCAGCAGCTCCCCCGCAGCGGGAACCGGGGAGCTGTTTTTT.

The CDR3: CASSPGQGGETQYF. The CDR3 DNA follows: TGTGCCAGCAGCCCAGGACAGGGAGGGGAGACCCAGTACTTC. The chain links TRBV7-9 to TRBJ2-5; D is perhaps TRBD1 (8 bases). The CDR3 is made up of 14 amino acids. Germline CDR1 SEHNR, CDR2 FQNEAQ (reference sequence). V lost 5 bases and J lost 5, with 15 bases in between.